These 2 T cell receptor beta chains were sequenced from one sample in a study of spatial heterogeneity in lung cancer. Time point in this sample: sample taken at primary tumor resection. TCRdb called the 5' RACE reads again in MiXCR, with one record for every CDR3 protein. The data show approximately 2,100 distinct CDR3 sequences, about 9% seen once. The source was normal lung tissue next to the tumor, collected at surgery. These TCRs come from a female donor with early-stage non-small cell lung cancer.

Relative to its sample, this clonotype is medium-sized (0.01 to 0.1%). The rearrangement uses TRBV7-9 and TRBJ2-2; perhaps TRBD1 as D (5 bases). The CDR3 consists of 14 residues. Trimming took off 1 base at V and 6 bases at J, with 9 bases between the two ends. Germline loops: CDR1 SEHNR, CDR2 FQNEAQ (reference sequence). For the CDR3, the DNA is TGTGCCAGCAGCTTAGTCAGGGTTGCCGGGGAGCTGTTTTTT. This encodes CASSLVRVAGELFF.

This clonotype is termed medium-sized. This chain uses TRBV5-1 with TRBJ2-1, with TRBD2 identical over 9 bases. Germline values: CDR1 SGHRS, CDR2 YFSETQ. V was pared by 0 bases and J by 4 bases, with 11 bases of the junction left unmatched. There are 18 residues in the CDR3. CDR3 nucleotides: TGCGCCAGCAGCTTGGCCCGGGGGAATAGCGGGGGATACAATGAGCAGTTCTTC. Its translation: CASSLARGNSGGYNEQFF.